This note documents a single T cell receptor beta chain sequence. Each CDR3 protein is one row after TCRdb ran MiXCR on the RT-PCR reads. The table includes about 700,000 distinct CDR3 sequences, around 14% detected once. CDR1 and CDR2 from the germline V gene are DFQATT and SNEGSKA (reference sequence). The length of the CDR3 is 14 residues. Losses at the gene ends were 1 base for V and 2 bases for J; bases not matched to a gene: 4. This chain connects TRBV20-1 to TRBJ2-7, with 8 bases that match TRBD1. The sample was memory CD4+ T cells from blood. The sequence was obtained from a female donor in good health, serving as a healthy control. The CDR3 protein is CSARGRQGTYEQYF. CDR3 nucleotides: TGCAGTGCTAGAGGTCGACAGGGGACCTACGAGCAGTACTTC.